The 13 T cell receptor beta chains below come from one sample, sequenced in a study of shared clonotypes between healthy human individuals. The table came from immunoSEQ multiplex PCR; TCRdb's copy has only in-frame clones and leaves some out. The sample records some 96,000 clones, about half being singletons. Sequencing was done on a sample of PBMCs. Source of these receptors: a woman aged 40 to 49 in good health. Some clones in this sample may be carry-over from other donors' samples.

The chain recombines TRBV6-6 with TRBJ1-5, with D uncertain. Trimming took off 2 bases at V and 2 bases at J, with 4 bases between the two ends. Per germline, CDR1 MNHNY and CDR2 SVGAGI (reference sequence). The CDR3 is 13 residues long. CDR3: CASSYGGNQPQHF. CDR3 coding DNA: TGTGCCAGCAGTTACGGGGGCAATCAGCCCCAGCATTTT.

On this clone itself: This likely stems from a read error, as it lies one base from a far larger clone. The chain carries TRBV4-1 and TRBJ2-7; the match to TRBD2 covers 8 bases. This CDR3 region has 16 residues. Germline V gene sequence: CDR1 MGHRA, CDR2 YSYEKL. CDR3 in amino acids: CASSQLASGRPYEQHF. The DNA of the CDR3 is TGCGCCAGCAGCCAGCTGGCTAGCGGGCGCCCCTACGAGCAGCACTTC.

This sequence joins TRBV30 and TRBJ2-7; D remains ambiguous. The CDR3 consists of 13 residues. Trimming took off 5 bases at V and 4 bases at J, with 15 bases between the two ends. Germline CDR1 GTSNPN, CDR2 SVGIG (reference sequence). For the CDR3, the DNA is TGTGCCTGGTCGGTGGGTCAACCGTACGAGCAGTACTTC. Translated: CAWSVGQPYEQYF.

This clone was seen many times. Other DNA variants within this sample encode the same CDR3. The V call is TRBV5-1, the J call TRBJ2-6; either TRBD1 or TRBD2 may supply D (5 bases each). Germline V gives CDR1 SGHRS, CDR2 YFSETQ. The CDR3 length is 15 residues. With 0 bases removed from V and 2 bases from J, the gap between germline ends came to 6 bases. CDR3 in DNA: TGCGCCAGCAGCTTGGGAGGGGCTGGGGCCAACGTCCTGACTTTC. Its protein product is CASSLGGAGANVLTF.

The chain uses TRBV7-3 and TRBJ2-7; 7 bases line up with TRBD2. The V gene's germline CDR1 is SGHTA and CDR2 FQGTGA. The CDR3 sequence is 15 residues long. V was pared by 5 bases and J by 0 bases, with 7 bases of the junction left unmatched. In nucleotides, the CDR3 is TGTGCCAGCAGCCTGCTAGCGGTTAGCTCCTACGAGCAGTACTTC. It codes for CASSLLAVSSYEQYF. Full variable domain (rest looked up from reference TRBV7-3 and TRBJ2-7): GAGVSQTPSNKVTEKGKYVELRCDPISGHTALYWYRQSLGQGPEFLIYFQGTGAADDSGLPNDRFFAVRPEGSVSTLKIQRTERGDSAVYLCASSLLAVSSYEQYFGPGTRLTVT.

This clone was recorded many times. This chain connects TRBV7-9 to TRBJ2-3; no definite D call. V was shortened by 5 bases and J by 8 bases, with 8 bases between the two germline ends. Germline V CDR1 and CDR2: SEHNR, FQNEAQ (reference sequence). The length of the CDR3 is 11 residues. The CDR3 region has the DNA TGTGCCAGCAGCCCCCTCCCTACGCAGTATTTT. It specifies CASSPLPTQYF.

The chain links TRBV19 to TRBJ2-3; D uncertain. This CDR3 spans 14 amino acids. Germline values: CDR1 LNHDA, CDR2 SQIVND (reference sequence). V was clipped by 8 bases and J by 0 bases, with 12 bases between them. The CDR3: CASGVPLSTDTQYF. CDR3 sequence (DNA): TGTGCCAGTGGGGTCCCTCTTAGCACAGATACGCAGTATTTT.

This chain joins TRBV6-4 and TRBJ1-5; unclear D gene. This CDR3 contains 13 residues. Germline assignment: CDR1 MRHNA and CDR2 SNTAGT. Trimming stripped 5 bases from V and 7 bases from J, with 12 bases between. In nucleotides, the CDR3 is TGTGCCAGCAGTAGGGAGCTCGGGCAGCCCCAGCATTTT. This translates into CASSRELGQPQHF.

This chain uses TRBV7-2 with TRBJ1-4; no definite D call. The germline gives CDR1 SGHTA, CDR2 FQGNSA. V shed 8 bases and J shed 6 bases, with 22 bases lying between them. The CDR3 has 16 residues. This CDR3 is CASAPSSVRWDEKLFF. In DNA, the CDR3 is TGTGCCAGCGCGCCGTCGTCTGTCCGCTGGGATGAAAAACTGTTTTTT.

This clone came up many times. The chain links TRBV7-9 to TRBJ2-3; D is perhaps TRBD1 (7 bases). Trimming stripped 10 bases from V and 6 bases from J, with 20 bases between. Germline CDR1 is SEHNR and CDR2 is FQNEAQ (reference sequence). The CDR3 has 14 amino acids. CDR3 protein: CAIHDGGGKDTQYF. The CDR3 DNA sequence: TGTGCCATCCACGACGGAGGGGGCAAGGATACGCAGTATTTT.

The gene calls are TRBV19 and TRBJ2-5; 11 bases are a match to TRBD1. TRBJ2-7 explains the end of the DNA better; the J call may be wrong. From germline, CDR1 is LNHDA and CDR2 SQIVND (reference sequence). The CDR3 runs to 16 residues. The CDR3 DNA is TGTGCCAGTAGTATCGGAAGGACAGGGGGCGGCTACGAGCAGTACTTC. Protein product: CASSIGRTGGGYEQYF.

This clone was picked up many times. This sample also contains other DNA sequences that code for the same CDR3. The rearrangement uses TRBV9 and TRBJ1-4; D perhaps matches TRBD1 (6 bases). The CDR3 has 17 amino acids. V gave up 4 bases and J gave up 8 bases, with 24 bases separating them. The germline gives CDR1 SGDLS, CDR2 YYNGEE. CDR3 in DNA: TGTGCCAGCAGCCTACAGGGAAGGCCGAGGGGGGAGGAAAAACTGTTTTTT. It yields the protein CASSLQGRPRGEEKLFF.

This clone is termed medium-sized. The sample has other DNA sequences that encode this CDR3 too. J is TRBJ1-1 and V is TRBV30; D unresolved. The V and J ends lost 3 bases and 6 bases respectively, with 11 bases between them. This CDR3 spans 12 amino acids. Germline V gene lookup returns CDR1 GTSNPN and CDR2 SVGIG (reference sequence). The CDR3 DNA follows: TGTGCCTGGAGGGAGGGTCGCTCTGAAGCTTTCTTT. Translating gives CAWREGRSEAFF.